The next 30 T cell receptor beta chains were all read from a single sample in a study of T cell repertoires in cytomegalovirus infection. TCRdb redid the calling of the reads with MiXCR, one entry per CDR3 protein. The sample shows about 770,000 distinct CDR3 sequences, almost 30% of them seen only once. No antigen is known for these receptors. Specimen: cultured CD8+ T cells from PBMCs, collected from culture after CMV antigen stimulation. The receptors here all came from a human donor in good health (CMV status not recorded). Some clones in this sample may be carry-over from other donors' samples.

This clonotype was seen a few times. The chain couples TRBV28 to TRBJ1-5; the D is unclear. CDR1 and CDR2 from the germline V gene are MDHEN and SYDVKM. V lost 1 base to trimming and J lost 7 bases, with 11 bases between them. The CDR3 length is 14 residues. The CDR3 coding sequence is TGTGCCAGCAGTTTATCCTCACTCGAGCAGCCCCAGCATTTT. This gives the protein CASSLSSLEQPQHF.

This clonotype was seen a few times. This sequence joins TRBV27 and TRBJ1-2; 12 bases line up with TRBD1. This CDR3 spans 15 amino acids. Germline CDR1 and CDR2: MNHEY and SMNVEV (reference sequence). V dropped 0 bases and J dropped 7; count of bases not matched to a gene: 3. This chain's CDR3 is CASSLSGTGGGGYTF. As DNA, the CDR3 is TGTGCCAGCAGTTTATCCGGGACAGGGGGCGGTGGCTACACCTTC.

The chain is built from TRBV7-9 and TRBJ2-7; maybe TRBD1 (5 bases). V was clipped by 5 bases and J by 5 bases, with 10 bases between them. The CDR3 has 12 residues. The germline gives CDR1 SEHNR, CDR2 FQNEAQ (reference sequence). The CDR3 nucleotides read TGTGCCAGCAGCCAGGGATCAAACGAGCAGTACTTC. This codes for CASSQGSNEQYF.

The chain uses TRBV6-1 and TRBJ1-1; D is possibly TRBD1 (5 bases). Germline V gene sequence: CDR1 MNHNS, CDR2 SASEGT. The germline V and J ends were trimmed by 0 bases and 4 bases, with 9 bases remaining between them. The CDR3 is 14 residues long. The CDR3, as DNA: TGTGCCAGCAGTGAAGCGGGGCAGGGCACTGAAGCTTTCTTT. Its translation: CASSEAGQGTEAFF.

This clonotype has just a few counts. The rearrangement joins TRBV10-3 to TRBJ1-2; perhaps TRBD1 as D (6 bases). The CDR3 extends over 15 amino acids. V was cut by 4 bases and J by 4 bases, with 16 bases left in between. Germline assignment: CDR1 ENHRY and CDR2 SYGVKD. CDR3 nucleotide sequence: TGTGCCATCAGTGTCCGGGACACTCAAGGCTATGGCTACACCTTC. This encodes CAISVRDTQGYGYTF.

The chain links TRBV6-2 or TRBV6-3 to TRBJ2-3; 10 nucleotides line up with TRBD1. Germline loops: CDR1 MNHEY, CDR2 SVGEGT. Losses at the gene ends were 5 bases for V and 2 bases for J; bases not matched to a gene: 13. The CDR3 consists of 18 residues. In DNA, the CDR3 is TGTGCCAGCAGTACTCGGGACAGGGGACCTCTATTCACAGATACGCAGTATTTT. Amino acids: CASSTRDRGPLFTDTQYF.

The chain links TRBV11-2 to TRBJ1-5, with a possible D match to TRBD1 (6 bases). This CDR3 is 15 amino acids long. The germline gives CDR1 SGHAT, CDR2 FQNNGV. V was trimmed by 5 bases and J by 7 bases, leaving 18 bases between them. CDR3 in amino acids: CASSQGPGERQPQHF. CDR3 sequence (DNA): TGTGCCAGCAGCCAGGGGCCGGGTGAGAGGCAGCCCCAGCATTTT.

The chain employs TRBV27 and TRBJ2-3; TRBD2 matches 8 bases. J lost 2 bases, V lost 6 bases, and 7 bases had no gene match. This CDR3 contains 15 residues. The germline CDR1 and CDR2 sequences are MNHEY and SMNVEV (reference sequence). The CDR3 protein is CASSGGGRITDTQYF. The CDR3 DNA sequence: TGTGCCAGCAGCGGCGGGGGGCGCATCACAGATACGCAGTATTTT.

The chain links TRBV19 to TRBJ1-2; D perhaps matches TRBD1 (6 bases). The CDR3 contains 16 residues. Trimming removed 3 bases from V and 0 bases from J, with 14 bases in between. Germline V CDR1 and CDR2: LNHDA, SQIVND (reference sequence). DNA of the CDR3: TGTGCCAGTAGTATTTTAAGGGACACCGCTAACTATGGCTACACCTTC. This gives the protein CASSILRDTANYGYTF.

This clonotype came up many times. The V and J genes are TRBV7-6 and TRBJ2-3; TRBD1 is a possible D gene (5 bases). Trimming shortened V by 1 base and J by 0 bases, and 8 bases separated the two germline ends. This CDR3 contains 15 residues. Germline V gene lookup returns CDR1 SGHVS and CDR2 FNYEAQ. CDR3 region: CASSLGPGSTDTQYF. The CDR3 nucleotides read TGTGCCAGCAGCTTAGGTCCAGGGAGCACAGATACGCAGTATTTT.

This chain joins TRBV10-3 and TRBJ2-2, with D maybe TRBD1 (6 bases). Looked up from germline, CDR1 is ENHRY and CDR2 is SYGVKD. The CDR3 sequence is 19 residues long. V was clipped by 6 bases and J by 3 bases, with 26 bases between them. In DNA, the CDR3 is TGTGCCATCAGCATAACGTTTTACCGACAGGCAGAGGACACCGGGGAGCTGTTTTTT. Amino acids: CAISITFYRQAEDTGELFF.

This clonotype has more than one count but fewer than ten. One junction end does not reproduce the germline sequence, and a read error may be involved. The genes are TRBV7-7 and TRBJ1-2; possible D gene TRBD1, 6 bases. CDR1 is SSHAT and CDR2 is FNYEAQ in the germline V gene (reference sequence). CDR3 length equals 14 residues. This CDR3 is CASSFENRDNGYTF. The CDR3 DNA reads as TGTGCTAGCAGCTTTGAGAACAGGGACAATGGCTACACCTTC.

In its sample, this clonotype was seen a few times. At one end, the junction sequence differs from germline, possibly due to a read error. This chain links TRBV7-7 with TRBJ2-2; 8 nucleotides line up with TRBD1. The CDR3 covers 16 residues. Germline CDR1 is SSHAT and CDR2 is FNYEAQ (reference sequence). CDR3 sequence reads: CASSLYPRGRAGELFF. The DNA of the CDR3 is TGTGCTAGCAGCTTATACCCCAGGGGGCGAGCCGGGGAGCTGTTTTTT.

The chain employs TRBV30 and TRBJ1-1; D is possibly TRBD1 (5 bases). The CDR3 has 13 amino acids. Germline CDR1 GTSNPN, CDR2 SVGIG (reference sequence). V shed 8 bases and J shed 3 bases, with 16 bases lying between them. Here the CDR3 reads CAPPGRGDTEAFF. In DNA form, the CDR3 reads TGTGCCCCCCCCGGCAGAGGGGACACTGAAGCTTTCTTT.

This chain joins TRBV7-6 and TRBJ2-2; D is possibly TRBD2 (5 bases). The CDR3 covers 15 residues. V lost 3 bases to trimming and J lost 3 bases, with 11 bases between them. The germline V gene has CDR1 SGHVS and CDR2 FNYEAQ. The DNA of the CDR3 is TGTGCCAGCAGCTTCCTGGGAGATTACACCGGGGAGCTGTTTTTT. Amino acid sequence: CASSFLGDYTGELFF.

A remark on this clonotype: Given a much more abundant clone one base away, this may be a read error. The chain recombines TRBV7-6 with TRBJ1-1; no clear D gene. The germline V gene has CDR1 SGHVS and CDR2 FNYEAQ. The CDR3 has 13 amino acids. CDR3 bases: TGTGCCAGCAGCTTAGGCCATAACACTGTAGCTTTCTTT. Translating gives CASSLGHNTVAFF.

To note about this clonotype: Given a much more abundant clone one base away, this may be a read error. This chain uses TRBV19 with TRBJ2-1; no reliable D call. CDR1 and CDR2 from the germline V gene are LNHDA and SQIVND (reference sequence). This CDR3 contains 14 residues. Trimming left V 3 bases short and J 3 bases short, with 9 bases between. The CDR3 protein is CASSMGNYYNEQFF. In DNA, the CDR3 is TGTGCCAGTAGTATGGGGAACTACTACAATGAGCAGTTCTTC. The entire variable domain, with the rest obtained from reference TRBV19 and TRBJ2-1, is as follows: DGGITQSPKYLFRKEGQNVTLSCEQNLNHDAMYWYRQDPGQGLRLIYYSQIVNDFQKGDIAEGYSVSREKKESFPLTVTSAQKNPTAFYLCASSMGNYYNEQFFGPGTRLTVL.

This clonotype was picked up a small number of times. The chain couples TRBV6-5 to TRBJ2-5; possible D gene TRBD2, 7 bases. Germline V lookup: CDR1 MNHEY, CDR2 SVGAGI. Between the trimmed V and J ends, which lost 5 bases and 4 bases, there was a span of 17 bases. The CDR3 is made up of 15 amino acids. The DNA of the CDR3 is TGTGCCAGCAGTGTGATGGGGGGGGCTGGAGAGACCCAGTACTTC. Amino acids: CASSVMGGAGETQYF.

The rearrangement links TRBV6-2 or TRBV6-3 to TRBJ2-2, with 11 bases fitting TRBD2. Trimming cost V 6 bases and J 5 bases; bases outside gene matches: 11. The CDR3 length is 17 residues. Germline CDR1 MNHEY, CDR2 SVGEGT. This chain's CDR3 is CASSFLLAGEKTGELFF. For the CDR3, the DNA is TGTGCCAGCAGCTTTCTACTAGCGGGGGAAAAGACCGGGGAGCTGTTTTTT.

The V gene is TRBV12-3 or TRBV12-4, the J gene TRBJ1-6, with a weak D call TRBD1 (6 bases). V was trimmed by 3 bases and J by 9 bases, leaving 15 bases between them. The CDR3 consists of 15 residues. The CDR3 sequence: CASSFGGTGSSPLHF. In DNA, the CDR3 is TGTGCCAGCAGTTTTGGGGGAACAGGGAGTTCACCCCTCCACTTT.

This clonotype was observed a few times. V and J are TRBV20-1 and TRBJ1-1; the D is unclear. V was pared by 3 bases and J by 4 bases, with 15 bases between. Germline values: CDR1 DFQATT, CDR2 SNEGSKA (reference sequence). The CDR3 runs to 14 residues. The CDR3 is CSASVPIWGTEAFF. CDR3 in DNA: TGCAGTGCTAGTGTCCCTATCTGGGGCACTGAAGCTTTCTTT.

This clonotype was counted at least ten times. The CDR3 nucleotides read TGTGCCAGCAGCTCGACTGCTGGGACAGGGAACAATGAGCAGTTCTTC. Residues: CASSSTAGTGNNEQFF. V is TRBV11-2 and J is TRBJ2-1; TRBD1 matches 9 bases. The CDR3 totals 16 residues. The germline gives CDR1 SGHAT, CDR2 FQNNGV. V lost 4 bases to trimming and J lost 5 bases; unmatched junction nucleotides: 9. Combining the CDR3 with reference TRBV11-2 and TRBJ2-1 gives the whole variable domain EAGVAQSPRYKIIEKRQSVAFWCNPISGHATLYWYQQILGQGPKLLIQFQNNGVVDDSQLPKDRFSAERLKGVDSTLKIQPAKLEDSAVYLCASSSTAGTGNNEQFFGPGTRLTVL.

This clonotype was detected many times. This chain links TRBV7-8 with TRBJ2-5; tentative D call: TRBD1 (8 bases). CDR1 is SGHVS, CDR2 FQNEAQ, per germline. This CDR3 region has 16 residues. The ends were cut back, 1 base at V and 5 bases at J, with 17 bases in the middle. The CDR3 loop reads CASSLEVGQGGETQYF. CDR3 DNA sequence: TGTGCCAGCAGCTTAGAAGTTGGACAGGGAGGGGAGACCCAGTACTTC. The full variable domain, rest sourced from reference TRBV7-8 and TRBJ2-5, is GAGVSQSPRYKVAKRGQDVALRCDPISGHVSLFWYQQALGQGPEFLTYFQNEAQLDKSGLPSDRFFAERPEGSVSTLKIQRTQQEDSAVYLCASSLEVGQGGETQYFGPGTRLLVL.

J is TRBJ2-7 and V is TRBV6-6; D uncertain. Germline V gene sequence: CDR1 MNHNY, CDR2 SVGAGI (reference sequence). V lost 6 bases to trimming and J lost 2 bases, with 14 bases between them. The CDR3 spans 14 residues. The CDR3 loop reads CASSPLSEAYEQYF. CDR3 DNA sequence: TGTGCCAGCAGCCCCCTGAGCGAAGCCTACGAGCAGTACTTC.

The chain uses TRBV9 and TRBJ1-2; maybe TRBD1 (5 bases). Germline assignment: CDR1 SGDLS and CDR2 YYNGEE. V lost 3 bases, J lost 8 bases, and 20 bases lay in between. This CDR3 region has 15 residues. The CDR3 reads CASSAGNSGLGGYTF. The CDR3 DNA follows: TGTGCCAGCAGCGCAGGGAACTCAGGGTTGGGAGGCTACACCTTC.

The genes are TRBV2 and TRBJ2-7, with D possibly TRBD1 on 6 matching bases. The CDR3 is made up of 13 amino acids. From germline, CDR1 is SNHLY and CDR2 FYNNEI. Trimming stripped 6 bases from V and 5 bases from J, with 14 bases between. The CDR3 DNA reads TGTGCCAGCAGGTGGGAAGAGGGGGACGAGCAGTACTTC. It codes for CASRWEEGDEQYF. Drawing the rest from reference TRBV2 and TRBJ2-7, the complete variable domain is EPEVTQTPSHQVTQMGQEVILRCVPISNHLYFYWYRQILGQKVEFLVSFYNNEISEKSEIFDDQFSVERPDGSNFTLKIRSTKLEDSAMYFCASRWEEGDEQYFGPGTRLTVT.

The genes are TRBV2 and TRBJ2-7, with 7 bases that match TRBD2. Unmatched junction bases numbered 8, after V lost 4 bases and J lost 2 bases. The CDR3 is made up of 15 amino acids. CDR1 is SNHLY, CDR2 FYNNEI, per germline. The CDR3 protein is CASSGGLSITYEQYV. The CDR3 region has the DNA TGTGCCAGCAGTGGGGGACTATCCATAACCTACGAGCAGTACGTC.

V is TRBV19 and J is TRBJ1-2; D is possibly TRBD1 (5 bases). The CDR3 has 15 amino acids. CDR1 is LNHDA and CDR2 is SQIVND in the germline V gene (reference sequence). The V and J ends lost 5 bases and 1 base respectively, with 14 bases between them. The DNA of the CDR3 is TGTGCCAGTAGTCCCAGCGCGGGGGTTAACTATGGCTACACCTTC. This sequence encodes CASSPSAGVNYGYTF.

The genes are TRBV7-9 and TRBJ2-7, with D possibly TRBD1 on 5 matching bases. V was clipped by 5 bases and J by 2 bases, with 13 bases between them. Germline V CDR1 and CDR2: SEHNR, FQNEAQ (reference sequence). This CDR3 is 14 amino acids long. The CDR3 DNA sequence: TGTGCCAGCAGCCCCTCCCCAGGGACCTACGAGCAGTACTTC. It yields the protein CASSPSPGTYEQYF.

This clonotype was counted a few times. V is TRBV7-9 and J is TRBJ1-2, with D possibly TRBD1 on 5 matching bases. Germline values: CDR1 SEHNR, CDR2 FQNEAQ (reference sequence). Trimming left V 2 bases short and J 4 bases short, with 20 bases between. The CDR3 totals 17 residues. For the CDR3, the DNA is TGTGCCAGCAGCTTAAACGGCAGGGTGAGGCGCGGCTATGGCTACACCTTC. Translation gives CASSLNGRVRRGYGYTF.